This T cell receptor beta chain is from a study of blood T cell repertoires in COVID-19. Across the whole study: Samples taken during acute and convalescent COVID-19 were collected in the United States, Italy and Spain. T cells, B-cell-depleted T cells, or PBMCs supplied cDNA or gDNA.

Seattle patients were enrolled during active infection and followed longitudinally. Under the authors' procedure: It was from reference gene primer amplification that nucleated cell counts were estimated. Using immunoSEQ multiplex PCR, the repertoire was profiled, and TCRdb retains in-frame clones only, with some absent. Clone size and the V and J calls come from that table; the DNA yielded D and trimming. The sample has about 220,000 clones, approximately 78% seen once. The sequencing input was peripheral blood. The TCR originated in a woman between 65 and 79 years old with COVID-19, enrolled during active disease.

The CDR3 DNA follows: TGTGCCAGCAGCCAGGGACTCCAAAGCTACACCTTC. It is translated as CASSQGLQSYTF. The chain has TRBV7-2 and TRBJ1-2, with D tentatively TRBD1 (5 bases). Trimming shortened V by 5 bases and J by 9 bases, and 13 bases separated the two germline ends. The CDR3 spans 12 residues. Germline values: CDR1 SGHTA, CDR2 FQGNSA.